A selection of T cell receptor beta chains follows, all from one sample in a study of cytomegalovirus exposure and HLA in healthy donors. TCRdb keeps only in-frame clones here, not all; method: immunoSEQ multiplex PCR. The top ten hold 6.6% of the sample, which has about 130,000 clones, just under 75% seen once. The sequenced sample consisted of PBMCs. These receptor sequences come from a man between 35 and 55 years old in good health and CMV-seropositive. CDR3s include the opening cysteine and the closing phenylalanine or tryptophan. A D gene is named only where the DNA matches it firmly. The size field is filled for only some rows; it gives once, few, many or a size class.

v_gene	len	j_gene	d_gene	abundance	CDR3aa	CDR3nt
TRBV5-5	17	TRBJ2-1	TRBD1	-	CASSPNWGTGGAGEQFF	TGTGCCAGCAGCCCAAACTGGGGGACAGGGGGCGCGGGTGAGCAGTTCTTC
TRBV27	17	TRBJ2-4	TRBD1	-	CASSSPGQGASKNIQYF	TGTGCCAGCAGTTCTCCGGGACAGGGGGCTTCCAAAAACATTCAGTACTTC
TRBV10-3	14	TRBJ1-1	-	-	CAIRPDSSNTEAFF	TGTGCCATCAGGCCGGACAGTTCGAACACTGAAGCTTTCTTT
TRBV11-2	16	TRBJ1-1	-	-	CASSSGPNARRSEAFF	TGTGCCAGCAGCTCAGGACCCAACGCAAGGAGGTCCGAAGCTTTCTTT
TRBV9	15	TRBJ1-1	TRBD1	few	CASSVISGGKPEAFF	TGTGCCAGCAGCGTTATATCAGGGGGCAAACCTGAAGCTTTCTTT
TRBV28	15	TRBJ2-7	-	-	CASSLGAGAGLEQYF	TGTGCCAGCAGTTTAGGTGCAGGGGCGGGCCTCGAGCAGTACTTC
TRBV5-1	16	TRBJ1-6	-	-	CASRVTVSSYNSPLHF	TGCGCCAGCAGGGTGACAGTCAGCTCCTATAATTCACCCCTCCACTTT
TRBV5-1	16	TRBJ2-7	TRBD2	-	CASSLGGLAGGNEQYF	TGCGCCAGCAGCTTGGGAGGTCTAGCGGGGGGAAACGAGCAGTACTTC
TRBV30	18	TRBJ2-6	TRBD1	-	CAWSLFGTGGSGANVLTF	TGTGCCTGGAGCCTCTTCGGGACAGGGGGCTCTGGGGCCAACGTCCTGACTTTC
TRBV7-2	15	TRBJ2-7	TRBD1	-	CASSSDRGRAYEQYF	TGTGCCAGCAGCTCGGACAGGGGCCGTGCCTACGAGCAGTACTTC
TRBV6-5	14	TRBJ1-4	-	-	CASKRTATNEKLFF	TGTGCCAGCAAGAGGACAGCAACTAATGAAAAACTGTTTTTT
TRBV5-1	17	TRBJ2-2	TRBD2	-	CASSQGTSGANTGELFF	TGCGCCAGCAGCCAGGGGACTAGCGGGGCGAACACCGGGGAGCTGTTTTTT
TRBV29-1	15	TRBJ1-1	TRBD1	few	CSVEGTIRGDTEAFF	TGCAGCGTTGAGGGGACCATCAGGGGGGACACTGAAGCTTTCTTT
TRBV30	13	TRBJ1-2	-	-	CAWSVRGTYGYTF	TGTGCCTGGAGTGTAAGGGGGACCTATGGCTACACCTTC
TRBV6-5	15	TRBJ1-1	TRBD1	many	CASSGQGAGDTEAFF	TGTGCCAGCAGTGGACAGGGGGCGGGGGACACTGAAGCTTTCTTT
TRBV15	14	TRBJ2-2	-	-	CATSRDVQHGELFF	TGTGCCACCAGCAGAGACGTACAGCACGGGGAGCTGTTTTTT
TRBV5-1	14	TRBJ2-4	-	-	CASRVDRGRNIQYF	TGCGCCAGCAGGGTGGATCGTGGGAGAAACATTCAGTACTTC
TRBV18	17	TRBJ2-6	-	-	CASSPPIIESGANVLTF	TGTGCCAGCTCACCACCGATAATAGAGTCCGGGGCCAACGTCCTGACTTTC
TRBV6-5	15	TRBJ2-7	TRBD1	once	CASSKTGGLGYEQYF	TGTGCCAGCAGTAAAACAGGGGGCCTGGGCTACGAGCAGTACTTC
TRBV15	14	TRBJ2-3	-	-	CATSRDRVADTQYF	TGTGCCACCAGCAGAGATCGTGTCGCAGATACGCAGTATTTT
TRBV7-9	16	TRBJ2-5	TRBD1	few	CASSLLPGQGQETQYF	TGTGCCAGCAGCTTACTCCCGGGACAGGGCCAAGAGACCCAGTACTTC
TRBV5-6	15	TRBJ1-6	-	-	CASSLAGSYNSPLHF	TGTGCCAGCAGCTTGGCGGGCTCCTATAATTCACCCCTCCACTTT
TRBV30	12	TRBJ1-2	-	-	CAWIRGDYGYTF	TGTGCCTGGATTCGGGGGGACTATGGCTACACCTTC
TRBV12-5	11	TRBJ2-7	-	once	CASPLACEQYF	TGTGCTAGTCCCCTTGCGTGCGAGCAGTACTTC
TRBV28	17	TRBJ2-3	TRBD1	-	CASSLVTGAFSTDTQYF	TGTGCCAGCAGTTTGGTAACAGGGGCCTTCAGCACAGATACGCAGTATTTT
TRBV18	15	TRBJ2-3	TRBD1	-	CASSPGQGIVDTQYF	TGTGCCAGCTCACCCGGACAGGGAATTGTGGATACGCAGTATTTT
TRBV2	14	TRBJ2-1	TRBD1	-	CASSRQGAYNEQFF	TGTGCCAGCAGTCGACAGGGAGCCTACAATGAGCAGTTCTTC
TRBV4-1	17	TRBJ2-7	TRBD2	-	CASSQYGLAGPSYEQYF	TGCGCCAGCAGCCAATACGGTCTAGCGGGCCCTTCCTACGAGCAGTACTTC
TRBV25-1	16	TRBJ1-1	-	-	CASSVWGVSMDTEAFF	TGTGCCAGCAGTGTGTGGGGGGTGAGTATGGACACTGAAGCTTTCTTT
TRBV7-9	12	TRBJ2-1	-	-	CASSLGPGEQFF	TGTGCCAGCAGCTTAGGCCCGGGTGAGCAGTTCTTC
TRBV10-3	15	TRBJ1-4	-	-	CAIKPEGLTNEKLFF	TGTGCCATCAAACCTGAGGGACTAACTAATGAAAAACTGTTTTTT
TRBV27	15	TRBJ2-1	TRBD2	few	CATNRISGVNNEQFF	TGTGCCACCAACAGAATTAGCGGGGTCAACAATGAGCAGTTCTTC
TRBV5-5	14	TRBJ2-7	TRBD1	-	CASSFRDRGSEQYF	TGTGCCAGCAGCTTTCGGGACAGGGGAAGCGAGCAGTACTTC
TRBV10-3	14	TRBJ1-2	TRBD1	-	CAINEDRGFVGYTF	TGTGCCATCAATGAGGACAGGGGGTTCGTTGGCTACACCTTC
TRBV9	13	TRBJ2-1	-	-	CASSAGLNNEQFF	TGTGCCAGCAGCGCCGGACTAAACAATGAGCAGTTCTTC
TRBV19	13	TRBJ2-1	TRBD1	few	CASRDRVYNEQFF	TGTGCCAGTAGGGACAGGGTATACAATGAGCAGTTCTTC
TRBV25-1	14	TRBJ2-7	TRBD2	-	CASSGPGLGREQYF	TGTGCCAGCAGCGGCCCGGGACTAGGCCGCGAGCAGTACTTC
TRBV6-5	13	TRBJ1-6	-	-	CASKLPGNSPLHF	TGCGCTTCGAAGCTCCCGGGTAATTCACCCCTCCACTTT
TRBV27	16	TRBJ2-2	TRBD1	few	CASSYTRDRGPEELFF	TGTGCCAGCAGTTACACCCGGGACAGGGGGCCTGAGGAGCTGTTTTTT
TRBV4-2	15	TRBJ2-2	-	-	CASSQRKWNTGELFF	TGTGCCAGCAGCCAGAGAAAATGGAACACCGGGGAGCTGTTTTTT
TRBV5-6	15	TRBJ1-5	-	-	CASSFYNRVGQPQHF	TGTGCCAGCAGCTTTTATAACAGGGTCGGCCAGCCCCAGCATTTT